This entry describes one T cell receptor beta chain. Its cognate antigen is unknown. The data belong to a study of T cell responses to AZD1222 COVID-19 vaccine. Whole-study context: Investigators merged groups given second doses at roughly 4 or roughly 12 weeks. Findings and caveats of the study: Unmutated variant regions are reportedly targeted by nearly half of spike-specific TCRs. Mapped onto spike, vaccine-associated CD4 TCRs spanned it and were dominant at 160-218 and 743-854.

TCRdb keeps only in-frame clones here, not all; method: immunoSEQ multiplex PCR. The sample lists some 150,000 clones, roughly 90% occurring once. This TCR was recovered from an adult in good health. This specimen was peripheral blood, taken on day 0 of AZD1222 vaccination.

The CDR3 DNA sequence: TGTGCCAGCAGGACAGGTCATAATTCACCCCTCCACTTT. This codes for CASRTGHNSPLHF. The gene calls are TRBV2 and TRBJ1-6; tentative D call: TRBD1 (6 bases). Trimming left V 6 bases short and J 5 bases short, with 8 bases between. The CDR3 extends over 13 amino acids. Per the germline V gene, CDR1 is SNHLY and CDR2 is FYNNEI.